Listed here are 11 T cell receptor beta chains from one sample, sequenced in a study of cytomegalovirus exposure and HLA in healthy donors. PCR involved 60 Vbeta and 13 Jbeta primers. Some clones are missing from TCRdb's copy, which holds only in-frame ones; the method was immunoSEQ multiplex PCR. The repertoire has some 160,000 clones, roughly 80% of them found once; the top ten carry 8.5%. The sequenced sample was PBMCs. The receptors shown here come from a male donor in good health and CMV-seropositive.

This clone is a singleton in its sample. V and J are TRBV20-1 and TRBJ1-1; D not certain. With 6 bases removed from V and 4 bases from J, the gap between germline ends came to 9 bases. CDR1 and CDR2 from the germline V gene are DFQATT and SNEGSKA (reference sequence). This CDR3 has 11 amino acids. This CDR3 reads CSATRSTEAFF. The CDR3 DNA follows: TGCAGTGCCACACGGAGCACTGAAGCTTTCTTT.

This sequence joins TRBV5-1 and TRBJ2-7, with 7 positions matching TRBD1. CDR3 length: 12 amino acids. Germline loops: CDR1 SGHRS, CDR2 YFSETQ. The trim removed 4 bases at V and 7 bases at J, leaving 5 bases unmatched. As DNA, the CDR3 is TGCGCCAGCAGCCTCCAGGGGGAGGAGCAGTACTTC. Translating it yields CASSLQGEEQYF.

The chain combines TRBV7-8 with TRBJ1-2; a possible D gene is TRBD1 (5 bases). Trimming stripped 5 bases from V and 9 bases from J, with 25 bases between. Germline-derived CDR1 and CDR2 are SGHVS and FQNEAQ. The CDR3 runs to 16 residues. CDR3 DNA: TGTGCCAGCAGCCCCCGGGGGGGGGACGGGGGGGTTCGCTACACCTTC. Protein: CASSPRGGDGGVRYTF. The full variable domain, completed using reference TRBV7-8 and TRBJ1-2, is GAGVSQSPRYKVAKRGQDVALRCDPISGHVSLFWYQQALGQGPEFLTYFQNEAQLDKSGLPSDRFFAERPEGSVSTLKIQRTQQEDSAVYLCASSPRGGDGGVRYTFGSGTRLTVV.

The chain couples TRBV27 to TRBJ1-5; tentatively, D is TRBD1 (5 bases). This CDR3 has 16 residues. Germline values: CDR1 MNHEY, CDR2 SMNVEV (reference sequence). V was trimmed by 1 base and J by 3 bases, leaving 13 bases between them. CDR3 residues: CASSLWGGGINQPQHF. CDR3 DNA sequence: TGTGCCAGCAGTTTATGGGGCGGCGGGATCAATCAGCCCCAGCATTTT.

The chain couples TRBV5-1 to TRBJ2-3; 10 bases are shared with TRBD2. With 0 bases clipped from V and 1 base from J, the junction kept 5 bases outside the gene matches. This CDR3 is 17 amino acids long. Germline lookup yields CDR1 SGHRS and CDR2 YFSETQ. CDR3 loop: CASSLVSGGPRTDTQYF. Written as DNA, the CDR3 is TGCGCCAGCAGCTTGGTTAGCGGGGGGCCTCGCACAGATACGCAGTATTTT. Full variable domain (outside the CDR3, taken from reference TRBV5-1 and TRBJ2-3): KAGVTQTPRYLIKTRGQQVTLSCSPISGHRSVSWYQQTPGQGLQFLFEYFSETQRNKGNFPGRFSGRQFSNSRSEMNVSTLELGDSALYLCASSLVSGGPRTDTQYFGPGTRLTVL.

In its sample, this clone was seen once. In the same sample, other DNA sequences code for this CDR3. V is TRBV5-8 and J is TRBJ2-7, with D perhaps TRBD2 (6 bases). The CDR3 covers 14 residues. V lost 4 bases and J 2 bases, leaving 13 bases between the germline ends. CDR1 SGHTS and CDR2 YDEGEE come from the germline V gene. The CDR3 region has the DNA TGTGCCAGCAGCCTTGGTGGGGGGACCTACGAGCAGTACTTC. This codes for CASSLGGGTYEQYF.

The V and J genes are TRBV28 and TRBJ1-4, with 8 nucleotides matching TRBD1. Trimming cost V 5 bases and J 8 bases; bases outside gene matches: 7. Germline assignment: CDR1 MDHEN and CDR2 SYDVKM. The length of the CDR3 is 14 residues. The DNA for the CDR3 is TGTGCCAGCAGTGGTCAGGGGGCGCGGGAAAAACTGTTTTTT. This gives the protein CASSGQGAREKLFF.

The rearrangement uses TRBV5-3 and TRBJ2-3, with 7 positions matching TRBD1. TRBV5-3 is assigned to the ORF class and has an uncertain function. There are 11 residues in the CDR3. V lost 7 bases to trimming and J lost 6 bases; unmatched junction nucleotides: 2. The DNA for the CDR3 is TGTGCCAGACCGACAGGGGATACGCAGTATTTT. It is translated as CARPTGDTQYF.

The J gene is TRBJ1-3, the V gene TRBV7-9; TRBD1 agrees at 7 bases. The CDR3 runs 16 residues. The V and J ends lost 8 bases and 0 bases, in that order; junction bases with no gene match: 10. CDR1 is SEHNR and CDR2 is FQNEAQ in the germline V gene (reference sequence). The CDR3 here is CASQPKGANSGNTIYF. Written as DNA, the CDR3 is TGTGCCAGCCAGCCGAAGGGGGCCAACTCTGGAAACACCATATATTTT.

This clone showed up just a few times. The chain carries TRBV7-2 and TRBJ1-5; TRBD1 matches 10 bases. Germline V CDR1 and CDR2: SGHTA, FQGNSA. The V gene end was trimmed by 7 bases and the J gene end by 4 bases; junction bases not matched to a gene: 7. The CDR3 contains 15 residues. The CDR3 DNA follows: TGTGCCAGCACCCTATCGGGACAGGGGAATCAGCCCCAGCATTTT. Protein: CASTLSGQGNQPQHF.

This chain connects TRBV6-6 to TRBJ2-7; 8 nucleotides line up with TRBD2. Germline CDR1 MNHNY, CDR2 SVGAGI (reference sequence). This CDR3 is built from 15 residues. The ends lost 0 bases at V and 3 bases at J; junction bases unmatched: 4. The CDR3 DNA sequence: TGTGCCAGCAGTTACTCGGGACTAGACATCTACGAGCAGTACTTC. This translates into CASSYSGLDIYEQYF.